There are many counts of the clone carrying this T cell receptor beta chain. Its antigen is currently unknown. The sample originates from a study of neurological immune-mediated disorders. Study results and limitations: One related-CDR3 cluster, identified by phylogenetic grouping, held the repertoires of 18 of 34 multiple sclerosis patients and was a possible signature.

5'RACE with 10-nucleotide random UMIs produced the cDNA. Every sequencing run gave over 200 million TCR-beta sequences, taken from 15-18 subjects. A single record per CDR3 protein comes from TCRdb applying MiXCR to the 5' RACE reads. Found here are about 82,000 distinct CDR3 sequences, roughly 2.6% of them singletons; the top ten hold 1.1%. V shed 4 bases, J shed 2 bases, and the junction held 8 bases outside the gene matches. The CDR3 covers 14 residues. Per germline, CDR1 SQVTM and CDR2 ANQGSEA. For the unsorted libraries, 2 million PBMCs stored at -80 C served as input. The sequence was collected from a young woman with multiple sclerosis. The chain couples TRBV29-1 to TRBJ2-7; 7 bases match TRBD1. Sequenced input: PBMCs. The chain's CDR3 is CSVAIQGRTYEQYF. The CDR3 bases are TGCAGCGTTGCGATACAGGGGCGAACCTACGAGCAGTACTTC.